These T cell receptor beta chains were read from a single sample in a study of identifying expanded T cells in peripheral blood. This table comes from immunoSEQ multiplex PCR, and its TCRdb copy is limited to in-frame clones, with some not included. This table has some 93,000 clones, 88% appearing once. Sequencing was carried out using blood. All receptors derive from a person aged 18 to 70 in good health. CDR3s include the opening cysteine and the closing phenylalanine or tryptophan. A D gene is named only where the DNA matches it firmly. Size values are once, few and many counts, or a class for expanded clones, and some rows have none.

CDR3nt: TGTGCCAGCAGCTCGGGGGGGGTAGCTAATGAAAAACTGTTTTTT
CDR3aa: CASSSGGVANEKLFF
abundance: -
v_gene: TRBV5-4
d_gene: -
j_gene: TRBJ1-4

CDR3nt: TGTGCCAGCAGCTTAGCGTATGGCTCTGGGGCCAACGTCCTGACTTTC
CDR3aa: CASSLAYGSGANVLTF
abundance: -
v_gene: TRBV7-8
d_gene: -
j_gene: TRBJ2-6

CDR3nt: TGTGCCAGCAGCGAGATGGGCCGACGGGGGACCCGGGAGACCCAGTACTTC
CDR3aa: CASSEMGRRGTRETQYF
abundance: -
v_gene: TRBV11-2
d_gene: -
j_gene: TRBJ2-5

CDR3nt: TGTGCCAGCAGTTACAGAGCGGGGGACTCCTACGAGCAGTACTTC
CDR3aa: CASSYRAGDSYEQYF
abundance: -
v_gene: TRBV6-6
d_gene: TRBD2
j_gene: TRBJ2-7

CDR3nt: TGTGCCAGCAGCGAACGACAGGGTCGGGGGAACACTGAAGCTTTCTTT
CDR3aa: CASSERQGRGNTEAFF
abundance: -
v_gene: TRBV9
d_gene: TRBD1
j_gene: TRBJ1-1

CDR3nt: TGTGCCAGCAGCTTAGATGTCTATGGCTACACCTTC
CDR3aa: CASSLDVYGYTF
abundance: -
v_gene: TRBV11-3
d_gene: -
j_gene: TRBJ1-2

CDR3nt: TGTGCCTGGAGTGACAGGGGGGGCACTGAAGCTTTCTTT
CDR3aa: CAWSDRGGTEAFF
abundance: -
v_gene: TRBV30
d_gene: TRBD1
j_gene: TRBJ1-1

CDR3nt: TGTGCCAGCAGCTTGGGCGCAGATTCTTCCTATGGCTACACCTTC
CDR3aa: CASSLGADSSYGYTF
abundance: -
v_gene: TRBV5-6
d_gene: -
j_gene: TRBJ1-2

CDR3nt: TGTGCCACCAGCAGAGGTGGGGCCAATGAAAAACTGTTTTTT
CDR3aa: CATSRGGANEKLFF
abundance: once
v_gene: TRBV15
d_gene: -
j_gene: TRBJ1-4

CDR3nt: TGTGCCAGCAGCTTGTCGTGGGTAAATGAGCAGTTCTTC
CDR3aa: CASSLSWVNEQFF
abundance: -
v_gene: TRBV11-3
d_gene: -
j_gene: TRBJ2-1

CDR3nt: TGTGCCAGCAGCCGAGAGAGCAGGGGCAATGAGCAGTTCTTC
CDR3aa: CASSRESRGNEQFF
abundance: once
v_gene: TRBV7-2
d_gene: -
j_gene: TRBJ2-1

CDR3nt: TGCAGTGTTTCGGGGTTATCGGAAGCTTTCTTT
CDR3aa: CSVSGLSEAFF
abundance: -
v_gene: TRBV20-1
d_gene: -
j_gene: TRBJ1-1

CDR3nt: TGTGCCAGCAGCGGACAGCTTGTGGGCGAGCAGTACTTC
CDR3aa: CASSGQLVGEQYF
abundance: few
v_gene: TRBV2
d_gene: -
j_gene: TRBJ2-7

CDR3nt: TGTGCCAGCATACTGAACTCTGTAGCTTTCTTT
CDR3aa: CASILNSVAFF
abundance: -
v_gene: TRBV6-6
d_gene: -
j_gene: TRBJ1-1

CDR3nt: TGTGCCAGCAGCTTTGGGCCGATGAACACTGAAGCTTTCTTT
CDR3aa: CASSFGPMNTEAFF
abundance: -
v_gene: TRBV7-3
d_gene: -
j_gene: TRBJ1-1

CDR3nt: TGTGCCAGCAGCCGGAGAGACGGTACTAATGAAAAACTGTTTTTT
CDR3aa: CASSRRDGTNEKLFF
abundance: once
v_gene: TRBV7-2
d_gene: -
j_gene: TRBJ1-4

CDR3nt: TGCGCCAGCAGGGTAGGCAGCCTCAAAAACATTCAGTACTTC
CDR3aa: CASRVGSLKNIQYF
abundance: -
v_gene: TRBV5-1
d_gene: -
j_gene: TRBJ2-4

CDR3nt: TGTGCAAGTCGCTTAGTTTCGTTCTGGAACACTGAAGCTTTCTTT
CDR3aa: CASRLVSFWNTEAFF
abundance: -
v_gene: TRBV12-2
d_gene: -
j_gene: TRBJ1-1

CDR3nt: TGTGCCAGCAGCTTAGCCCCGGTAGCCCGATTCAATGAGCAGTTCTTC
CDR3aa: CASSLAPVARFNEQFF
abundance: -
v_gene: TRBV7-9
d_gene: -
j_gene: TRBJ2-1

CDR3nt: TGTGCCAGCAGTTTGGGACAGGGAATATCCAACGTCCTGACTTTC
CDR3aa: CASSLGQGISNVLTF
abundance: -
v_gene: TRBV9
d_gene: TRBD1
j_gene: TRBJ2-6

CDR3nt: TGTGCCAGCAGCTTGTTGGAGACCCAGTACTTC
CDR3aa: CASSLLETQYF
abundance: -
v_gene: TRBV11-2
d_gene: -
j_gene: TRBJ2-5

CDR3nt: TGTGCCAGCTCAGCCGGGACAGGGGACGGTGGCTACACCTTC
CDR3aa: CASSAGTGDGGYTF
abundance: few
v_gene: TRBV18
d_gene: TRBD1
j_gene: TRBJ1-2

CDR3nt: TGTGCCATCAGGACAGATCTGAACACTGAAGCTTTCTTT
CDR3aa: CAIRTDLNTEAFF
abundance: -
v_gene: TRBV10-3
d_gene: -
j_gene: TRBJ1-1

CDR3nt: TGTGCCAGCAGCTTGTCGGGAGGGAGAGGAAACACCATATATTTT
CDR3aa: CASSLSGGRGNTIYF
abundance: -
v_gene: TRBV5-8
d_gene: -
j_gene: TRBJ1-3

CDR3nt: TGTGCCAGCAGCCGCAGGGGGCTCTCTGGCTACACCTTC
CDR3aa: CASSRRGLSGYTF
abundance: once
v_gene: TRBV5-8
d_gene: TRBD1
j_gene: TRBJ1-2

CDR3nt: TGTGCCAGCACGAGGGGACAGGTGAACACCGGGGAGCTGTTTTTT
CDR3aa: CASTRGQVNTGELFF
abundance: -
v_gene: TRBV2
d_gene: TRBD1
j_gene: TRBJ2-2

CDR3nt: TGTGCCAGCAGAACTACGGACAGGGTGAACACTGAAGCTTTCTTT
CDR3aa: CASRTTDRVNTEAFF
abundance: -
v_gene: TRBV6-5
d_gene: TRBD1
j_gene: TRBJ1-1

CDR3nt: TGCGCCAGCAGCACATGGGCAGGCCAAGAGACCCAGTACTTC
CDR3aa: CASSTWAGQETQYF
abundance: few
v_gene: TRBV5-1
d_gene: -
j_gene: TRBJ2-5

CDR3nt: TGTGCCAGCCAGGGGGCCGGCTATGGCTACACCTTC
CDR3aa: CASQGAGYGYTF
abundance: -
v_gene: TRBV19
d_gene: TRBD1
j_gene: TRBJ1-2

CDR3nt: TGTGCCATTCGGACGGACGGCGCCGGAGATACGCAGTATTTT
CDR3aa: CAIRTDGAGDTQYF
abundance: -
v_gene: TRBV10-3
d_gene: -
j_gene: TRBJ2-3

CDR3nt: TGTGCCAGCTCGATGCTAGCGAAAGGGGAAGAGACCCAGTACTTC
CDR3aa: CASSMLAKGEETQYF
abundance: -
v_gene: TRBV2
d_gene: -
j_gene: TRBJ2-5